This record covers a single T cell receptor (beta chain). Its antigen is currently not known. No base-level quality is on record; no much larger clone is a single base apart. To prepare the library, the immunoSEQ multiplex PCR assay was applied. For the multiplex PCR, a mixture combining 60 forward primers for TCR Vbeta segments and 13 reverse primers for TCR Jbeta segments was used. Amplification of the CDR3 region of rearranged TCR beta genes was performed with a multiplex PCR assay on genomic DNA. Amplified TCR beta libraries were sequenced as 87-base-pair reads on the Illumina HiSeq System. Regarding the original processing steps: Across the roughly 640 repertoires, a later analysis counted tens of millions of unique TCR beta chains, about 10 million of which were shared by at least two donors. Raw reads were error-corrected and collapsed into unique sequences with a nearest-neighbor algorithm that merged closely related sequences to remove PCR and sequencing errors. To assign V, D and J gene segments, CDR3 sequences were aligned to IMGT reference sequences. For a sequence to be retained, at least a six-nucleotide match to both a V gene segment and a J gene segment was required. A rearrangement was called productive if the CDR3 had no stop codons and remained in frame with V and J, and every other rearrangement was called non-productive. CDR3 was defined by IMGT convention, running from the second conserved V-encoded cysteine to the conserved J-encoded phenylalanine. The earlier analysis of more than 450 of the donors excluded sequences that lacked an unambiguous match to a single V gene segment. An earlier analysis of a few hundred of the donors called V segments functional above 56.7% productive rearrangements and segregating when the between-donor standard deviation exceeded 5%. A statistical classification framework was built for diagnosing cytomegalovirus status from the catalog of TCR beta chain sequences. V and J gene assignment, in a later analysis, came from comparing TCR nucleotide sequences with IMGT/GENE-DB human TR gene sequences. In a later analysis, CDR3 sequences and most-parsimonious VDJ recombination scenarios were assigned using the TCRdist pipeline. In a later analysis, each TCR beta chain was defined by its CDR3 amino acid sequence together with its V-gene family, and reads without a unique V-gene family were excluded. In a later analysis, several hundred highly shared, low-generation-probability nucleotide sequences were removed to address suspected cross-contamination and a sequencing artifact. For each public chain, a later analysis derived a clonal expansion index from normalized ranks of inferred template counts within each repertoire. A later analysis computed generation probabilities with a VDJ recombination model fitted to out-of-frame rearrangements, and checked the results against IGoR. In a later analysis, TCR-TCR, TCR-HLA and TCR-CMV co-occurrence was scored with hypergeometric tests, and a repertoire-size bias correction was applied to TCR pairs. To estimate false discovery rates, a later analysis permuted the HLA or CMV assignments 20 times. In a later analysis, co-occurring TCRs were grouped with DBSCAN, and TCRdist sequence similarity was added when clustering was performed within HLA-allele-positive subsets. Co-occurrence clustering excluded repertoires with fewer than 30,000 or more than 120,000 public chains, plus five with anomalous nucleotide sharing. In TCRdb, the immuneACCESS table is reduced to in-frame sequences with V and J assigned. These tables do not hold every clone; where another copy was compared, an unresolved V gene accounts for under half, and the others remain unexplained. That table is the source of V, J and clone size, and D and trimming were worked out from the DNA. The sample has about 110,000 clones on record, 69% of them singletons. The top ten clones comprise approximately 5.4% of the sample.

This specimen belongs to a study of cytomegalovirus exposure and HLA in healthy donors (TCRdb year 2017). Some background on the complete study: In an earlier analysis of approximately 640 of the donors, about 270 Gb of sequence data and 100 million or so unique TCR beta sequences from approximately 180 million T cells were reported. In addition to the first cohort of around 670 subjects, a separate validation cohort of approximately 130 different subjects was used. A later analysis re-analyzed previously published TCR beta repertoires from 550 to 700 donors and added high-resolution HLA genotyping to study TCR occurrence patterns. Typing coverage varied by locus: roughly 629-640 donors for A, B, C, DRB1 and DQB1; more than 500 for DQA1; around 570 for DPA1; some 470 for DPB1. The study combined high-throughput TCR immunosequencing, statistical association of individual TCRs with disease status, and machine learning to predict cytomegalovirus infection status. The study used immunosequencing to profile the T cell repertoires of around 600 subjects and linked those repertoires to cytomegalovirus serostatus. The later analysis used no new phenotypic data to find candidate immune exposures, relying instead on TCR beta sequences and their occurrence across donors. A later genetic analysis took genome-wide SNP genotypes for about three fifths of the roughly 670 donors and used that subset as a discovery cohort. On average, roughly 240,000 unique TCR beta nucleotide sequences were sequenced per donor among more than 350 genotyped donors of the cohort, with about 17% of those sequences being non-productive. An early release covering 500 to 750 HLA-typed donors comprised 250 to 350 gigabases of sequencing data and tens of millions of unique TCR sequences. Donor age, sex, ethnicity and CMV serostatus were compiled alongside the repertoire data. HLA typing included class I and class II loci at four-digit resolution. All discovery cohort repertoires had been generated on a single sequencing platform. Of the roughly 400 genotyped donors, 70% to 90% were placed in the genetic ancestry cluster associated with self-reported Caucasian donors. About five DR-DQ haplotypes were handled as single units for association and clustering because linkage in the cohort was strong. The study aimed to test whether cataloging public T cell receptors could reveal signatures of past pathogen exposure. An earlier analysis of roughly 580 of the donors used high-throughput TCR beta sequencing to judge whether each TCR beta V gene segment behaved as functional or pseudogenic.

On the study overall, not on this receptor specifically: According to the authors, the approach could potentially be generalized to other disease states and immunological phenotypes. A group of highly shared sequence variants was considered likely to be a technical artifact of the sequencing pipeline. In a later genetic analysis, fewer N-insertions in productive TCRs were reported among donors in an Asian-associated ancestry cluster than the roughly 640-donor mean. Correlated functional status among segregating V segments might reflect linkage disequilibrium, but an unknown experimental factor could not be ruled out. A few of the identified cytomegalovirus-associated TCR beta chains were confirmed in vitro to be specific for cytomegalovirus antigens. In a later analysis, several top co-occurrence clusters were reported to appear linked to parvovirus B19, influenza, CMV and Epstein-Barr virus. The cohort was sequenced for TCR beta chains only, and without alpha or paired-chain data the features that could be detected were limited. The study gave a list of about 150 TCR beta chains associated with cytomegalovirus. Assigning TCR associations to individual alleles was difficult when HLA alleles, especially DR and DQ, strongly co-occurred. Presence/absence analyses assumed roughly uniform sequencing depth across donors, an assumption that may not hold. Broadly in line with IMGT annotations, most TCR beta V segments showed up in productive rearrangements about 87% or about 30% of the time in an earlier analysis of approximately 640 of the donors. Most TCR sequences were observed very rarely across donors, whereas some public TCRs were present in many individuals. In a later analysis, most CMV-associated TCR beta chains were found to appear HLA-restricted, with HLA associations seemingly driven largely by CMV exposure. Because counts were too low, 15 to 20 rarely observed V segments, including chromosome 9 orphons, were excluded from the earlier analysis of 587 of the donors. In a later analysis, HLA-associated TCR beta chains were found to be more clonally expanded and to have lower generation probabilities than equally common non-associated chains. Specific HLA alleles were associated with roughly 16,000 TCR beta sequences at a false discovery rate of 0.05 in a later analysis. The only immune exposure information available for the cohort was CMV serostatus. Some IMGT-functional V segments, including TRBV6-2 and TRBV6-3, could not be told apart with the 87-base-pair reads, so those segments were excluded. An association between a missense DCLRE1C variant and V-gene and J-gene trimming of TCR beta chains was found in a later genetic analysis and replicated in an independent cohort. According to a later analysis, TCR association rates differed among HLA loci, with DRB1 alleles showing the most associated TCRs and HLA-C alleles showing the fewest. HLA typing was unavailable for some donors at each locus, so association tests used only the typed subset. Cytomegalovirus status was reported to be diagnosed by the classifier with high specificity and sensitivity in both the original and validation cohorts. A further reported finding was that TCR beta sequences accurately predicted the HLA-A and HLA-B alleles for most subjects in the first cohort.

In total, roughly 710 healthy bone marrow donors made up the cohort. Cohort members were all nominally healthy when sampled, although unrecorded immune exposures were likely present. The donor tested CMV seropositive and was one of the 289 seropositive cohort members. A peripheral blood sample was provided by each donor, and peripheral blood mononuclear cells were used for TCR beta sequencing. The Qiagen DNeasy Blood Extraction Kit was used to extract genomic DNA from the blood cell samples. The germline V gene (reference sequence) specifies MNHEY as CDR1 and SMNVEV as CDR2. Deletion took 8 bases off V and 0 bases off J, with a span of 5 bases between the germline ends. There are 11 amino acids in the CDR3, from cysteine to phenylalanine inclusive. Only CDR3 DNA remains: 33 bases, in frame from the first base.

This sequence was found in a woman aged 70-85 years in good health and CMV-seropositive. The chain couples TRBV27 to TRBJ2-7; the D gene cannot be named for sure. Sequencing was done on a sample of PBMCs. In nucleotides, the sequence is TGTGCCAGCTCCAGCTCCTACGAGCAGTACTTC. This is translated as CASSSSYEQYF.